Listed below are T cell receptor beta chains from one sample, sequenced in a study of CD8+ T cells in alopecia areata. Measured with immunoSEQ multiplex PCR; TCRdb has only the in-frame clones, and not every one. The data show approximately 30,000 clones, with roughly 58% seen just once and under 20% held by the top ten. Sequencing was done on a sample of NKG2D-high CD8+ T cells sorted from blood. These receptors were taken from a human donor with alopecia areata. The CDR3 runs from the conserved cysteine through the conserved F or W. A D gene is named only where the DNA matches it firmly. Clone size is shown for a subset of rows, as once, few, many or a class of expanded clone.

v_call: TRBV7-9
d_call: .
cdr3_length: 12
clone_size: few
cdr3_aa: CASSRDNNEQFF

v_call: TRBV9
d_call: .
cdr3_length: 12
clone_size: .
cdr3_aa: CASSPNTDTQYF

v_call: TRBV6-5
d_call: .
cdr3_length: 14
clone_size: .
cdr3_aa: CASSSAGGIETQYF

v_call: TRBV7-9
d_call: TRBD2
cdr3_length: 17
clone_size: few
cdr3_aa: CASSPGLAGANYNEQFF

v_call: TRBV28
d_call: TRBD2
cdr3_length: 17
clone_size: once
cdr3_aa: CASSSRTSPYYYNEQFF

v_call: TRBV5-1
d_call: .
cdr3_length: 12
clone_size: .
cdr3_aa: CASSSQNNEQFF

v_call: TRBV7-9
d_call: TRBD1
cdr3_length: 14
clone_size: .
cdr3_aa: CASSSPGTGLGYTF

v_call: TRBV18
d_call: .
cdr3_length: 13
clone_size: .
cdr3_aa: CASSPGPYNEQFF

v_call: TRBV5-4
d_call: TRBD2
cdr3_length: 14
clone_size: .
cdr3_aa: CASSLGLEPDTQYF

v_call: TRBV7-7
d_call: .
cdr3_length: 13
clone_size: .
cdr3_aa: CASATGRNTEAFF

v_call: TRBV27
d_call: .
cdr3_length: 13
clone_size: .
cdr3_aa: CASSFFGSQPQHF

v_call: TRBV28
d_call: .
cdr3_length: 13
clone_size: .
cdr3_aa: CASRDLTSYEQYF

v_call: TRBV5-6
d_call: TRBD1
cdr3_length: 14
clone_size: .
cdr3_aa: CASSPGTGAYEQYF

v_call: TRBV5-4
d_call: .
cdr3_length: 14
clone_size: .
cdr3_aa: CASSSGTATYEQHF

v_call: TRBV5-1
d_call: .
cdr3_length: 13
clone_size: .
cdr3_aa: CASSLQQGYEQYF

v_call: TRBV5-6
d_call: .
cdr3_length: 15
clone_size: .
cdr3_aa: CASSLGTSLNQPQHF

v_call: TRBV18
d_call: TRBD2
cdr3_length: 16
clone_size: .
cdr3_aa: CASSPLTSGSYNEQFF

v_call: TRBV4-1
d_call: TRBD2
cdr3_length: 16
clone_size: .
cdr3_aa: CASSQESSGNTGELFF

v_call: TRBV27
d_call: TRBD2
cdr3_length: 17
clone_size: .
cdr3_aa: CASNKLAGARNTGELFF

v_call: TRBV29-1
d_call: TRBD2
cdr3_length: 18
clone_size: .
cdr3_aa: CSVVTQGGLAGTGYEQYF

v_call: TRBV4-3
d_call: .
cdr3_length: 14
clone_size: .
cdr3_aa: CASSQVKGDTEAFF

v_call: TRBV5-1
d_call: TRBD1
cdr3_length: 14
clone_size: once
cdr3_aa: CASSFGTGKNEQFF

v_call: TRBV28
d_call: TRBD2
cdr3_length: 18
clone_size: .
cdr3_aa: CASSPPNYQAGGQETQYF

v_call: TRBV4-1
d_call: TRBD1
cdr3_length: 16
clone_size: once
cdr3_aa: CASSLTGQGAPETQYF

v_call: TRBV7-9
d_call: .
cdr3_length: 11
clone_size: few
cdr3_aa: CASSRMDEQYF

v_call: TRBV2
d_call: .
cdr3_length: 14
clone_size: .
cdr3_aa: CASSEWSGTYEQYF

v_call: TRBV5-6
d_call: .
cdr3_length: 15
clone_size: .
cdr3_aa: CASSLWEFFYNEQFF

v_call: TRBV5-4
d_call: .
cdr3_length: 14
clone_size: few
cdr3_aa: CASSLGLTDNEQFF

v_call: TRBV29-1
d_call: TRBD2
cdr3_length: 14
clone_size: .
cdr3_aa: CSVLSSGSSYEQYF

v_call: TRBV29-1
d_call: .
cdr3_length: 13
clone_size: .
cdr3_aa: CSVVAETKNIQYF

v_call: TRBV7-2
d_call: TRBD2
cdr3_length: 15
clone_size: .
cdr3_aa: CASSPGTSGEETQYF

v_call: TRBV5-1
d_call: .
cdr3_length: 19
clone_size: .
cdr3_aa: CASSSQGVARGTLGNIQYF

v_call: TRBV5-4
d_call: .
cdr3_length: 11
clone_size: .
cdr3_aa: CASSLAGGYTF

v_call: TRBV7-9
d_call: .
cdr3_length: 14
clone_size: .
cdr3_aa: CASSYGGAYNEQFF

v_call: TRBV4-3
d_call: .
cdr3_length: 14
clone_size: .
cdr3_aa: CASSQVSGPTEAFF